Sequencing of this TCR beta chain was carried out in a study of blood T cell repertoires in COVID-19. Deletions cut 2 bases from V and 4 bases from J, with 9 bases between. There are 13 residues in the CDR3. CDR1 and CDR2 from the germline V gene are MDHEN and SYDVKM. Source study methods: By means of reference gene primer amplification, nucleated cell counts were estimated. Using immunoSEQ multiplex PCR, the repertoire was profiled, and TCRdb retains in-frame clones only, with some absent. The D gene and trimming were derived from the DNA, and the V and J assignments and clone size from that table. The sample includes about 250,000 clones, approximately 86% of them seen just once.

The TCR sequence derives from an elderly man with acute or convalescent COVID-19. The chain couples TRBV28 to TRBJ2-7; D uncertain. Sequenced material: peripheral blood. The CDR3 sequence: CASSLKPRYEQYF. The CDR3 nucleotides read TGTGCCAGCAGTTTAAAACCACGGTACGAGCAGTACTTC.